These 16 T cell receptor beta chains share one sample of origin, sequenced in a study of blood T cell repertoires in COVID-19. Only in-frame clones appear in the TCRdb table, and some are missing; sequencing was by immunoSEQ multiplex PCR. The repertoire holds approximately 190,000 clones, with 80% as singletons. Sequenced sample: peripheral blood. All receptors derive from a man aged 55-75 years with acute or convalescent COVID-19.

The chain couples TRBV19 to TRBJ2-3; D is perhaps TRBD1 (6 bases). Trimming took 9 bases from V and 15 from J, leaving 25 bases between them. The CDR3 spans 13 residues. Germline V gene lookup returns CDR1 LNHDA and CDR2 SQIVND (reference sequence). The DNA for the CDR3 is TGTGCCAGCGCCTCTGAGGGGAAGGGGGATGAATATTTT. Its translation is CASASEGKGDEYF.

V gene TRBV7-2 combines with J gene TRBJ2-3, with 10 bases aligning to TRBD2. Germline V gene data show CDR1 as SGHTA and CDR2 as FQGNSA. J was trimmed by 0 bases and V by 0 bases; bases with no gene match: 3. The length of the CDR3 is 17 residues. CDR3 DNA: TGTGCCAGCAGCTTAGCGCGGACTAGCGGAAGCACAGATACGCAGTATTTT. It yields the protein CASSLARTSGSTDTQYF.

The rearrangement uses TRBV2 and TRBJ1-5; 11 bases map to TRBD1. The V segment lost 6 bases and the J segment 8 bases; nucleotides outside the gene matches: 6. Germline V gene lookup returns CDR1 SNHLY and CDR2 FYNNEI. The CDR3 runs to 14 residues. DNA for the CDR3: TGTGCCAGCAGAGCGGGACAGGGGGGCGAGCCCCAGCATTTT. Residues: CASRAGQGGEPQHF.

J is TRBJ1-5 and V is TRBV4-2; D possibly corresponds to TRBD1 (5 bases). The CDR3 totals 14 residues. Trimming removed 0 bases at V and 6 bases at J, with 9 bases between. Germline lookup yields CDR1 LGHNA and CDR2 YNFKEQ. CDR3 amino acids: CASSQDRGGQPQHF. As DNA, the CDR3 is TGTGCCAGCAGCCAAGATCGGGGGGGTCAGCCCCAGCATTTT.

In this sample, this clone turned up once. The V and J genes are TRBV11-2 and TRBJ2-3; D may be TRBD2 (6 bases). V dropped 5 bases and J dropped 1 base, with 13 bases sitting between them. CDR1 SGHAT and CDR2 FQNNGV come from the germline V gene. The CDR3 has 15 residues. CDR3 amino acids: CASSAGTPGTDTQYF. CDR3 nucleotides: TGTGCCAGCAGCGCCGGGACTCCAGGCACAGATACGCAGTATTTT.

With regard to this clone: The same CDR3 is also encoded by other DNA sequences in this sample. This chain joins TRBV11-2 and TRBJ2-7; D is unclear. The CDR3 contains 12 residues. Per the germline V gene, CDR1 is SGHAT and CDR2 is FQNNGV. Trimming pared 5 bases from V and 0 bases from J, leaving 5 bases between. This CDR3 is CASSPSSYEQYF. In nucleotides, the CDR3 is TGTGCCAGCAGCCCCAGCTCCTACGAGCAGTACTTC.

V and J are TRBV7-2 and TRBJ1-5; 10 nucleotides agree with TRBD1. V lost 5 bases and J lost 6; bases outside the gene matches: 4. Germline loops: CDR1 SGHTA, CDR2 FQGNSA. CDR3 length equals 14 residues. The CDR3 protein is CASSTRQGAQPQHF. The CDR3, as DNA: TGTGCCAGCAGCACACGACAGGGGGCTCAGCCCCAGCATTTT.

This rearrangement joins TRBV12-3 or TRBV12-4 to TRBJ2-7; maybe TRBD2 (5 bases). The CDR3 contains 12 residues. V was cut by 6 bases and J by 2 bases, with 8 bases left in between. CDR3 in amino acids: CASSLGAYEQYF. The CDR3 coding sequence is TGTGCCAGCAGCCTGGGAGCCTACGAGCAGTACTTC.

The chain couples TRBV3-1 (or the pseudogene TRBV3-2) to TRBJ2-1; 14 bases line up with TRBD2. Trimming at V came to 1 base and at J to 2 bases, leaving 7 bases not matched to a gene. The germline gives CDR1 LGHDT, CDR2 YNNKEL (reference sequence). The CDR3 is made up of 19 amino acids. The CDR3 loop is CASSQGPGTSGSAYNEQFF. CDR3 nucleotides: TGTGCCAGCAGCCAAGGGCCCGGGACTAGCGGGAGTGCCTACAATGAGCAGTTCTTC.

The chain carries TRBV9 and TRBJ1-4; 7 bases match TRBD1. With 4 bases clipped from V and 2 bases from J, the junction kept 5 bases outside the gene matches. This CDR3 region has 15 residues. In germline, CDR1 is SGDLS, CDR2 YYNGEE. CDR3 sequence: CASSLRGLTNEKLFF. Here the CDR3 DNA reads TGTGCCAGCAGCTTAAGGGGGCTGACTAATGAAAAACTGTTTTTT.

This clone was picked up a small number of times. CDR3 sequence reads: CASSQETGQLLMNTEAFF. The CDR3 bases are TGTGCCAGCAGCCAAGAGACGGGTCAGCTCCTAATGAACACTGAAGCTTTCTTT. The chain combines TRBV4-2 with TRBJ1-1; D is ambiguous. The CDR3 sequence is 18 residues long. The germline gives CDR1 LGHNA, CDR2 YNFKEQ. The ends were cut back, 0 bases at V and 0 bases at J, with 17 bases in the middle.

CDR3 in amino acids: CAIDEGEGARQPQHF. DNA for the CDR3: TGTGCCATTGATGAGGGTGAGGGAGCTAGGCAGCCCCAGCATTTT. The V and J genes are TRBV5-6 and TRBJ1-5; D is unclear. CDR1 and CDR2 from the germline V gene are SGHDT and YYEEEE. CDR3 length: 15 amino acids. Trimming pared 9 bases from V and 7 bases from J, leaving 23 bases between.

V is TRBV18 and J is TRBJ1-6; D may be TRBD1 (6 bases). The CDR3 consists of 16 residues. Germline CDR1 and CDR2: KGHSH and LQKENI. V was cut by 3 bases and J by 7 bases, with 16 bases left in between. CDR3 in amino acids: CASSPMTTGRNSPLHF. The CDR3 nucleotides read TGTGCCAGCTCACCCATGACGACAGGTCGAAATTCACCCCTCCACTTT.

This chain uses TRBV18 with TRBJ1-2; perhaps TRBD1 as D (5 bases). The germline V gene encodes CDR1 KGHSH and CDR2 LQKENI. With 2 bases removed from V and 5 bases from J, the gap between germline ends came to 15 bases. The CDR3 is 15 amino acids. Written as DNA, the CDR3 is TGTGCCAGCTCACCAACCACAGACAGAACTTATGGCTACACCTTC. Its protein product is CASSPTTDRTYGYTF.

This clone was seen a single time. This chain uses TRBV7-2 with TRBJ1-3, with TRBD1 identical over 7 bases. The CDR3 consists of 15 residues. The ends lost 1 base at V and 9 bases at J; junction bases unmatched: 9. The V gene's germline CDR1 is SGHTA and CDR2 FQGNSA. DNA for the CDR3: TGTGCCAGCAGCTTAGATAGTAGGACAGGCGGCACCATATATTTT. Protein sequence: CASSLDSRTGGTIYF. The full variable domain, with the rest looked up from reference TRBV7-2 and TRBJ1-3, is GAGVSQSPSNKVTEKGKDVELRCDPISGHTALYWYRQSLGQGLEFLIYFQGNSAPDKSGLPSDRFSAERTGGSVSTLTIQRTQQEDSAVYLCASSLDSRTGGTIYFGEGSWLTVV.

The rearrangement uses TRBV30 and TRBJ1-1; D is uncertain. Germline assignment: CDR1 GTSNPN and CDR2 SVGIG (reference sequence). The CDR3 contains 12 residues. V dropped 4 bases and J dropped 6 bases, with 12 bases sitting between them. The CDR3 region has the DNA TGTGCCTGGAATAGGGAGATCCCTGAAGCTTTCTTT. This codes for CAWNREIPEAFF.